The rows below give T cell receptor beta chains drawn from one sample of a study of cytomegalovirus exposure and HLA in healthy donors. Here immunoSEQ multiplex PCR was the method, and the copy in TCRdb shows in-frame clones only, minus some. Counted here are about 110,000 clones, around 80% occurring once; the ten biggest clones make up around 2.5%. Sample: PBMCs. These receptor sequences come from a man aged 40-49 years in good health and CMV-seronegative. Both conserved end residues are part of each CDR3. The D gene is left open where the match is weak. Not every row has a clone size; where given, it reads once, few, many or a size class.

>TRBV5-1|NA|TRBJ1-1|NA
CASSLDRTRTEAFF
TGCGCCAGCAGCTTGGACAGGACACGCACTGAAGCTTTCTTT
>TRBV2|TRBD1|TRBJ2-4|NA
CASSLFVGTELLNIQYF
TGTGCCAGCAGCCTTTTTGTCGGGACAGAACTACTAAACATTCAGTACTTC
>TRBV9|NA|TRBJ1-1|NA
CASSVGVSGTEAFF
TGTGCCAGCAGCGTAGGGGTGTCGGGCACTGAAGCTTTCTTT
>TRBV9|TRBD1|TRBJ1-5|once
CASSKGTGVDQPQHF
TGTGCCAGCAGCAAAGGGACAGGGGTGGATCAGCCCCAGCATTTT
>TRBV7-9|NA|TRBJ1-3|NA
CASSSLQVVKGGPGIYF
TGTGCCAGCAGCTCCCTACAGGTTGTGAAGGGGGGGCCCGGCATATATTTT
>TRBV29-1|TRBD1|TRBJ1-2|NA
CSVSQGSYGYTF
TGCAGCGTTTCACAGGGGTCCTATGGCTACACCTTC
>TRBV5-8|NA|TRBJ1-3|NA
CASSSDGEQPGNTIYF
TGTGCCAGCAGCTCGGATGGGGAGCAACCTGGAAACACCATATATTTT
>TRBV7-9|TRBD2|TRBJ2-5|few
CASSPRLAGVQETQYF
TGTGCCAGCAGCCCTAGACTAGCGGGGGTCCAAGAGACCCAGTACTTC
>TRBV7-9|TRBD1|TRBJ1-1|NA
CASSFTGGTEAFF
TGTGCCAGCAGCTTTACAGGGGGCACTGAAGCTTTCTTT
>TRBV2|NA|TRBJ2-7|few
CASSEQGLAYYEQYF
TGTGCCAGCAGTGAACAGGGTCTGGCCTACTACGAGCAGTACTTC
>TRBV6-5|NA|TRBJ2-5|NA
CASSYWTNRQETQYF
TGTGCCAGCAGTTACTGGACAAACCGGCAAGAGACCCAGTACTTC
>TRBV27|NA|TRBJ1-5|NA
CASSLSGGLFQPQHF
TGTGCCAGCAGTTTATCGGGGGGTCTCTTCCAGCCCCAGCATTTT
>TRBV2|NA|TRBJ2-7|NA
CASSQNGKGAYEQYF
TGTGCCAGCAGTCAGAACGGGAAGGGGGCCTACGAGCAGTACTTC
>TRBV6-1|TRBD1|TRBJ1-1|few
CASSSGGHTEAFF
TGTGCCAGCAGTTCAGGGGGCCATACTGAAGCTTTCTTT
>TRBV7-9|TRBD1|TRBJ2-3|NA
CASSLFSQGVADTQYF
TGTGCCAGCAGCTTATTTAGTCAGGGGGTTGCAGATACGCAGTATTTT
>TRBV7-9|TRBD2|TRBJ2-3|NA
CASSPSGGPQDTQYF
TGTGCCAGCAGCCCAAGCGGGGGGCCCCAGGATACGCAGTATTTT
>TRBV6-5|NA|TRBJ1-1|NA
CASRGSWTNTEAFF
TGTGCCAGCAGAGGGTCCTGGACAAACACTGAAGCTTTCTTT
>TRBV4-1|NA|TRBJ2-6|NA
CASSQGVGGSGANVLTF
TGCGCCAGCAGCCAAGGTGTAGGGGGCTCTGGGGCCAACGTCCTGACTTTC
>TRBV19|TRBD2|TRBJ2-7|few
CASSSGGPLYEQYF
TGTGCCAGTAGTAGCGGGGGGCCTCTCTACGAGCAGTACTTC
>TRBV28|NA|TRBJ2-3|NA
CASSPTDTTDTQYF
TGTGCCAGCAGTCCCACGGACACCACAGATACGCAGTATTTT
>TRBV12-5|TRBD1|TRBJ2-3|NA
CASGNEGARDTQYF
TGTGCTAGTGGTAACGAGGGGGCAAGAGATACGCAGTATTTT
>TRBV7-2|TRBD1|TRBJ2-7|NA
CASSLLGTVYEQYF
TGTGCCAGCAGCCTACTGGGGACAGTCTACGAGCAGTACTTC